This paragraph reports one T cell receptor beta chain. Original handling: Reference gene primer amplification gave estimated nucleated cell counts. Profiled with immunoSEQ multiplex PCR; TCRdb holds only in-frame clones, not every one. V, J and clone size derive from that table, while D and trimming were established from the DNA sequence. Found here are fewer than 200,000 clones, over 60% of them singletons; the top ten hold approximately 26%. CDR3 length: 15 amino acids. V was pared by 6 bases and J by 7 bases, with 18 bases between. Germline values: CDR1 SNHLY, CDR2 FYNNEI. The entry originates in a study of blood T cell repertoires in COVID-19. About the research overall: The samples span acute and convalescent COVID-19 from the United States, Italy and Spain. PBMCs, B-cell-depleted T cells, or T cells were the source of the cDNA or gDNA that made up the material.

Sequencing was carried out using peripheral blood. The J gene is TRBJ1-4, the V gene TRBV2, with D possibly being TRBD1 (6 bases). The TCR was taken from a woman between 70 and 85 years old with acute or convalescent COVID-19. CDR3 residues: CASRNRALLTEKLFF. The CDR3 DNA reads TGTGCCAGCAGAAACAGGGCGCTACTAACTGAAAAACTGTTTTTT.